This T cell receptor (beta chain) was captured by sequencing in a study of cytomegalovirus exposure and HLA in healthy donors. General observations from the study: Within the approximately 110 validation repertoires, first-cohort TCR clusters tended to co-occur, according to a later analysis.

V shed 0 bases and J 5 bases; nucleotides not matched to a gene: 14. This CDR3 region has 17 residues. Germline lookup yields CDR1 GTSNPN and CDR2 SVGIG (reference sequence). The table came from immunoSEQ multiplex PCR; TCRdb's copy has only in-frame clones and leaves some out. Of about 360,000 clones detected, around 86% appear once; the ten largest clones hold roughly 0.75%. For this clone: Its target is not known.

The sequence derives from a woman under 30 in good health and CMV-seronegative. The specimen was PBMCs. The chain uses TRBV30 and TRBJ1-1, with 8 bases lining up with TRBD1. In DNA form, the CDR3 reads TGTGCCTGGAGTGTAACCCCCCCCCAGGGGGCGCTTACTGAAGCTTTCTTT. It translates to CAWSVTPPQGALTEAFF.